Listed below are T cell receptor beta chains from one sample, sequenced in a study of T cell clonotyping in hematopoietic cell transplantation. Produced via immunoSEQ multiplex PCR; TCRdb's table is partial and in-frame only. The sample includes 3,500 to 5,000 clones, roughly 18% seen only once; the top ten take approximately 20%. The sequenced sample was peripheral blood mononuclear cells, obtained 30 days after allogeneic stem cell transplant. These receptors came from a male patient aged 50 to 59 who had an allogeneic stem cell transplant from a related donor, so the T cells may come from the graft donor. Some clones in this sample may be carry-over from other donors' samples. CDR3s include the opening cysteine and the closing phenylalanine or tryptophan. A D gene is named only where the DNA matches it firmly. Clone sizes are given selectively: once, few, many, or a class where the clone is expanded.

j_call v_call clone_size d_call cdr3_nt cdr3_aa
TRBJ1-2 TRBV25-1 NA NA TGTGCCAGCAGTCCAAGGGGCCTATATGGCTACACCTTC CASSPRGLYGYTF
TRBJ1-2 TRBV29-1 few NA TGCAGCGGCATAGCAGCTTATGGCTACACCTTC CSGIAAYGYTF
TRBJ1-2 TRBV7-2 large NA TGTGCCAGCAGCTTGAACCGACAGCCGAACTATGGCTACACCTTC CASSLNRQPNYGYTF
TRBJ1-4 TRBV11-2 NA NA TGTGCCAGCAGCTTAGAAGCCGGAGGCGATGAAAAACTGTTTTTT CASSLEAGGDEKLFF
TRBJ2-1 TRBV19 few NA TGTGCCAGTAGTTTGGGAGTGCCCTCCTACAATGAGCAGTTCTTC CASSLGVPSYNEQFF
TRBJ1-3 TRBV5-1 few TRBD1 TGCGCCAGCAGTTCCGGGACAGAGGGAAACACCATATATTTT CASSSGTEGNTIYF
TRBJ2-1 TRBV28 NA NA TGTGCCAGCAGTTTAAGGACAGAGAACAATGAGCAGTTCTTC CASSLRTENNEQFF
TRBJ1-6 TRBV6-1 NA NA TGTGCCAGCAGGGATGACAGGACTCTATCACCCCTCCACTTT CASRDDRTLSPLHF
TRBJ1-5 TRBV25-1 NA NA TGTGCCAGCAGTGAGGGGCCCGATAGCAATCAGCCCCAGCATTTT CASSEGPDSNQPQHF
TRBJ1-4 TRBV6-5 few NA TGTGCCAGTACCCTCCGCCGCCAGGGTGAAAAACTGTTTTTT CASTLRRQGEKLFF
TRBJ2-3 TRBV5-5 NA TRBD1 TGTGCCAGCAGCTTGGTTCCGGGACAGGGTCAGGGCACAGATACGCAGTATTTT CASSLVPGQGQGTDTQYF
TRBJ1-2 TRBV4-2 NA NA TGTGCCAGCAGCCAAGACGGGCAGGGCTGGGGCTACACCTTC CASSQDGQGWGYTF
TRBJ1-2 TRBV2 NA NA TGTGCCAGCAGTGATGAGAGGAACTATGGCTACACCTTC CASSDERNYGYTF
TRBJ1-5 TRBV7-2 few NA TGTGCCAGCAGCTTTGGACCAGACCTAAATCAGCCCCAGCATTTT CASSFGPDLNQPQHF
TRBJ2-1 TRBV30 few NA TGTGCCTGGACACCCAATCACAATGAGCAGTTCTTC CAWTPNHNEQFF
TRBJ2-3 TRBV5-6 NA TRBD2 TGTGCCAGCAGTCCCGGACTAGCTACTCTAGATACGCAGTATTTT CASSPGLATLDTQYF
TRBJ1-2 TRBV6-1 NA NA TGTGCCAGCAGTGGACGAAGTGGGGGGGAGCGCTATGGCTACACCTTC CASSGRSGGERYGYTF
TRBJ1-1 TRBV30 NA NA TGTGCCTGGAGCCGAGCCGTTATGACTGAAGCTTTCTTT CAWSRAVMTEAFF
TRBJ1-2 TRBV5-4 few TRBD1 TGTGCCAGCAGCCCGGAACCCGGACAGGGGGCCTACTATGGCTACACCTTC CASSPEPGQGAYYGYTF
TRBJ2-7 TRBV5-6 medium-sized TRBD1 TGTGCCAGCAGCGCTGGGGACAGGGAGCCCTACGAGCAGTACTTC CASSAGDREPYEQYF
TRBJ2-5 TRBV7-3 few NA TGTGCCAGCAGCTTAACGCTTGGAGAGACCCAGTACTTC CASSLTLGETQYF
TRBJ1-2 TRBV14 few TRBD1 TGTGCCAGCAGTCTTCGGGTAGGGGGCGGAGGCTACACCTTC CASSLRVGGGGYTF
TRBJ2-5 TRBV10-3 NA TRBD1 TGTGCCATCAGTGAGCTACCCGGGACAGGGGGCGGAAAGGAGACCCAGTACTTC CAISELPGTGGGKETQYF
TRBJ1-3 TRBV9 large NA TGTGCCAGCAGCGTAGAGGGCCGAGACACCATATATTTT CASSVEGRDTIYF
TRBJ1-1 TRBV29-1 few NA TGCAGCGGGGCAGATGGGGAAGCTTTCTTT CSGADGEAFF
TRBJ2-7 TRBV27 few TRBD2 TGTGCCAGCAGACCGGGACTAGCGGCTTCCTACGAGCAGTACTTC CASRPGLAASYEQYF
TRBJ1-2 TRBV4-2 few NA TGTGCCAGCAGCCAGATGGCAAGCAACTATGGCTACACCTTC CASSQMASNYGYTF
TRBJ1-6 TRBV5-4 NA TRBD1 TGTGCCAGCAGCGCGCTCCGGGACAGTGCTTCACCCCTCCACTTT CASSALRDSASPLHF
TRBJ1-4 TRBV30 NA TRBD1 TGTGCCTGGAGTGTAGTCGAGGGACAGTTTAATGAAAAACTGTTTTTT CAWSVVEGQFNEKLFF
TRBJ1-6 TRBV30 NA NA TGTGCCTGGCTACGAGACTTTAATTCACCCCTCCACTTT CAWLRDFNSPLHF
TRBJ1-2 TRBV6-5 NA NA TGTGCCAGCAGTTACGTACGGAACTATGGCTACACCTTC CASSYVRNYGYTF
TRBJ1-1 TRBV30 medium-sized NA TGTGCCTGGTACCTGAACACTGAAGCTTTCTTT CAWYLNTEAFF
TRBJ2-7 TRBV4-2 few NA TGTGCCAGCAGCTCGGAATTCAGGGCTTACGAGCAGTACTTC CASSSEFRAYEQYF
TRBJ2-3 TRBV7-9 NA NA TGTGCCAGCAGCTTAACAGGACCACCTTCAGGGACGCAGTATTTT CASSLTGPPSGTQYF
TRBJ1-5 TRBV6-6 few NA TGTGCCAGCAGTGGGACTCTTCAGCCCCAGCATTTT CASSGTLQPQHF
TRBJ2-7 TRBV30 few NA TGTGCCTGGTCGGGGGATTCCTACGAGCAGTACTTC CAWSGDSYEQYF
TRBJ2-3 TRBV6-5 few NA TGTGCCAGCAGTTACTCGGGGGGTGGGTCTTCAGATACGCAGTATTTT CASSYSGGGSSDTQYF
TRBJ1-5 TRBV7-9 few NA TGTGCCAGCAGCCGGGGGACCTACAATCAGCCCCAGCATTTT CASSRGTYNQPQHF
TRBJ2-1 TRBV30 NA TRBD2 TGTGCCTGGGGCGGACTAGCGGGCTACAATGAGCAGTTCTTC CAWGGLAGYNEQFF
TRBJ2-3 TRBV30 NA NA TGTGCCTGGAGTGTAGGAACAGATACGCAGTATTTT CAWSVGTDTQYF
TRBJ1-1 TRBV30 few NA TGTGCCTGGAGAGGGAGAGGGGAAGGAACTGAAGCTTTCTTT CAWRGRGEGTEAFF
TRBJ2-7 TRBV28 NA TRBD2 TGTGCCAGCAGTCCACACGGTCTAGCGGAAACCCAGCAGTACTTC CASSPHGLAETQQYF
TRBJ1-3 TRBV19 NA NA TGTGCCAGTAACCAGGACAGTTCTGGAAACACCATATATTTT CASNQDSSGNTIYF
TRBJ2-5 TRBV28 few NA TGTGCCAGCAGTTTAGGGTGGCTGGGGACCCAGTACTTC CASSLGWLGTQYF
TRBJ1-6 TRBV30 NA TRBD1 TGTGCCTGGGTACAGGGGCGCTCCTTGCGCCCCCTCCACTTT CAWVQGRSLRPLHF
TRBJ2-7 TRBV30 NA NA TGTGCCTGCCGGGTCGTTATATCAAACGAGCAGTACTTC CACRVVISNEQYF
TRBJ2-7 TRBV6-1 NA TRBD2 TGTGCCAGCACCTGGGACTTTAGCGGGAACGAGCAGTACTTC CASTWDFSGNEQYF
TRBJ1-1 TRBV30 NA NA TGTGCCTGGAGTGTGGGATCGGGCACTGAAGCTTTCTTT CAWSVGSGTEAFF
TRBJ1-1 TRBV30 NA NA TGTGCCTGGAGTGGGACGACAGGCACTGAAGCTTTCTTT CAWSGTTGTEAFF
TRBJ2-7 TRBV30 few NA TGTGCCTGGGCGGGCAGCTACGAGCAGTACTTC CAWAGSYEQYF
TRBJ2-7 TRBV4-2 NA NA TGTGCCAGCAGCCGGCCCAGCTACGAGCAGTACTTC CASSRPSYEQYF